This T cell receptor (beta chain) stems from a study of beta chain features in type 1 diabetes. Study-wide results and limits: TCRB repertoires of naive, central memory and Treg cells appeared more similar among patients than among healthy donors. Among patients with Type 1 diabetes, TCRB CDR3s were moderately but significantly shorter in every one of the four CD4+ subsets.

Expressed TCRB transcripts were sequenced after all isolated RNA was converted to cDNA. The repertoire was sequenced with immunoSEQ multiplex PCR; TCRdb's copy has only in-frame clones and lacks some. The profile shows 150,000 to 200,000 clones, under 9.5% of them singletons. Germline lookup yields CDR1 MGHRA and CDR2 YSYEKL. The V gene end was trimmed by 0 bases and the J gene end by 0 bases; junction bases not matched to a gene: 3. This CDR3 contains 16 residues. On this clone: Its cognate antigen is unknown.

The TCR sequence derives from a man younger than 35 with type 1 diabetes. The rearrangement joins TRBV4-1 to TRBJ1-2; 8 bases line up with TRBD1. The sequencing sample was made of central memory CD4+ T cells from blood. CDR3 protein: CASSQEGTGANYGYTF. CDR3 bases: TGCGCCAGCAGCCAAGAGGGGACAGGAGCTAACTATGGCTACACCTTC.